Shown below are 18 T cell receptor beta chains from a single sample sequenced in a study of T cell repertoires in cytomegalovirus infection (dated by TCRdb to between 2017 and 2020). Data came from an Illumina HiSeq 1500. TCRdb reworked the public reads: Q25 trimming with fastp, MiXCR clone assembly, productive beta chains retained. Duplicate CDR3 protein sequences are folded into a single record with the most common DNA and genes. For this sample the table gives around 320,000 distinct CDR3 sequences, of which more than 8% were detected only once. The ten most abundant clones make up roughly 4% of the sample. Sequencing input: PBMCs. The receptors were gathered from a human donor in good health (CMV status not recorded). Some clones in this sample may be carry-over from other donors' samples.

The chain is built from TRBV6-5 and TRBJ1-1; possible D gene TRBD1, 5 bases. The V end lost 0 bases, the J end lost 1 base, and 9 bases lay between the germline ends. Germline V CDR1 and CDR2: MNHEY, SVGAGI. CDR3 length: 15 residues. The CDR3 reads CASSYSGAGNTEAFF. In DNA, the CDR3 is TGTGCCAGCAGTTACTCTGGGGCGGGGAACACTGAAGCTTTCTTT.

The V gene is TRBV28, the J gene TRBJ2-2; D unresolved. V gave up 2 bases and J gave up 4 bases, with 14 bases separating them. The germline CDR1 and CDR2 sequences are MDHEN and SYDVKM. The CDR3 runs 16 residues. The CDR3 nucleotides are TGTGCCAGCAGTTTACTCCGATACAGCGTCACCGGGGAGCTGTTTTTT. Translating gives CASSLLRYSVTGELFF.

This clonotype was picked up many times. The V gene is TRBV27, the J gene TRBJ2-2; TRBD2 matches 12 bases. The CDR3 runs 16 residues. Germline lookup yields CDR1 MNHEY and CDR2 SMNVEV (reference sequence). Trimming took 6 bases from V and 7 from J; bases not matched to a gene: 9. In DNA form, the CDR3 reads TGTGCCAGCAGCCTGCCAGGACTAGCGGGATTCGGGGAGCTGTTTTTT. Translating it yields CASSLPGLAGFGELFF.

This chain connects TRBV6-2 or TRBV6-3 to TRBJ2-7; 10 nucleotides line up with TRBD1. CDR3 size: 17 residues. Losses at the gene ends were 4 bases for V and 2 bases for J; bases not matched to a gene: 11. The germline gives CDR1 MNHEY, CDR2 SVGEGT. CDR3 DNA sequence: TGTGCCAGCAGTTCAAGACTGGGACAGGGGAACGCCTACGAGCAGTACTTC. As protein: CASSSRLGQGNAYEQYF.

This clonotype was counted ten times or more. The chain recombines TRBV14 with TRBJ2-5; 8 bases fit TRBD1. CDR1 is SGHDN and CDR2 is FVKESK in the germline V gene. The CDR3 contains 15 residues. V shed 4 bases, J shed 2 bases, and the junction held 6 bases outside the gene matches. In DNA form, the CDR3 reads TGTGCCAGCAGCCGGGACAGGATCAATCAAGAGACCCAGTACTTC. This codes for CASSRDRINQETQYF.

This sequence joins TRBV5-6 and TRBJ2-7; 11 nucleotides agree with TRBD2. Germline CDR1 reads SGHDT; CDR2 reads YYEEEE. J lost 2 bases, V lost 2 bases, and 6 bases had no gene match. The CDR3 is 16 residues long. CDR3 region: CASSFFSGRATYEQYF. The CDR3 DNA reads as TGTGCCAGCAGCTTTTTTAGCGGGAGGGCCACCTACGAGCAGTACTTC. The full variable domain, in which reference TRBV5-6 and TRBJ2-7 provide the parts outside the CDR3, is DAGVTQSPTHLIKTRGQQVTLRCSPKSGHDTVSWYQQALGQGPQFIFQYYEEEERQRGNFPDRFSGHQFPNYSSELNVNALLLGDSALYLCASSFFSGRATYEQYFGPGTRLTVT.

This clonotype occurred many times. The V gene is TRBV7-2, the J gene TRBJ1-3; D remains ambiguous. The germline V gene encodes CDR1 SGHTA and CDR2 FQGNSA. The CDR3 totals 15 residues. V was trimmed by 5 bases and J by 4 bases, leaving 15 bases between them. As DNA, the CDR3 is TGTGCCAGCAGCCCGGGCTCGGGAGTCGGAAACACCATATATTTT. Protein: CASSPGSGVGNTIYF.

This clonotype showed up just a few times. The chain joins TRBV7-2 to TRBJ2-3; weak D call: TRBD2 (5 bases). The germline V gene encodes CDR1 SGHTA and CDR2 FQGNSA. Trimming stripped 1 base from V and 5 bases from J, with 16 bases between. There are 16 residues in the CDR3. The chain's CDR3 is CASSLGLANRKDTQYF. DNA of the CDR3: TGTGCCAGCAGCTTAGGGCTAGCAAATCGTAAAGATACGCAGTATTTT.

This chain joins TRBV7-2 and TRBJ1-4; 10 bases fit TRBD1. V was clipped by 5 bases and J by 10 bases; unmatched bases: 10. Germline V gives CDR1 SGHTA, CDR2 FQGNSA. The CDR3 loop spans 15 amino acids. The CDR3 region is CASSQILDRGRKLFF. The CDR3 DNA follows: TGTGCCAGCAGCCAAATTTTAGACAGGGGGCGAAAACTGTTTTTT. The complete variable domain, with remaining parts taken from reference TRBV7-2 and TRBJ1-4, reads GAGVSQSPSNKVTEKGKDVELRCDPISGHTALYWYRQSLGQGLEFLIYFQGNSAPDKSGLPSDRFSAERTGGSVSTLTIQRTQQEDSAVYLCASSQILDRGRKLFFGSGTQLSVL.

This clonotype was counted ten times or more. The chain combines TRBV20-1 with TRBJ2-7, with TRBD1 matching over 8 bases. The CDR3 covers 16 residues. The germline V gene has CDR1 DFQATT and CDR2 SNEGSKA (reference sequence). V dropped 0 bases and J dropped 6; count of bases not matched to a gene: 13. The CDR3 region is CSARDPEGLDRGEQYF. In DNA form, the CDR3 reads TGCAGTGCTAGAGATCCAGAGGGACTTGACAGGGGCGAGCAGTACTTC.

This clonotype appeared a few times. CDR3 DNA: TGTGCCAGCAGAACTTCCCCCGGGACTAGCGCAGATACGCAGTATTTT. Translation: CASRTSPGTSADTQYF. The chain uses TRBV6-6 and TRBJ2-3; 10 nucleotides match TRBD2. Per germline, CDR1 MNHNY and CDR2 SVGAGI (reference sequence). This CDR3 region has 16 residues. The junction had 10 bases not matched to a gene; V was cut back by 6 bases and J by 4 bases.

This clonotype appeared a few times. The V and J genes are TRBV25-1 and TRBJ2-3; 9 nucleotides match TRBD2. The CDR3 extends over 15 amino acids. The ends lost 5 bases at V and 3 bases at J; junction bases unmatched: 6. In germline, CDR1 is MGHDK, CDR2 SYGVNS. The CDR3 coding sequence is TGTGCCAGCAGTCGCGGGACTAGCCCAACAGATACGCAGTATTTT. Translated: CASSRGTSPTDTQYF.

Ten or more counts support this clonotype. This rearrangement joins TRBV7-8 to TRBJ2-6; D is uncertain. There are 16 residues in the CDR3. The germline V gene encodes CDR1 SGHVS and CDR2 FQNEAQ. V gave up 5 bases and J gave up 0 bases, with 11 bases separating them. The CDR3: CASSPGQPSGANVLTF. The CDR3 nucleotides read TGTGCCAGCAGCCCTGGCCAGCCCTCTGGGGCCAACGTCCTGACTTTC.

This clonotype occurred many times. V gene TRBV7-2 combines with J gene TRBJ2-4; 10 bases map to TRBD1. The V segment lost 0 bases and the J segment 13 bases; nucleotides outside the gene matches: 6. The CDR3 has 14 amino acids. CDR1 is SGHTA and CDR2 is FQGNSA in the germline V gene. CDR3 bases: TGTGCCAGCAGCTTAGCCAGGACAGGGGGGGTCCAGTACTTC. Encoded protein: CASSLARTGGVQYF.

This clonotype was detected many times. The CDR3 bases are TGTGCCAGCAGATCGGCAGGGCTAAGCAATCAGCCCCAGCATTTT. Amino acids: CASRSAGLSNQPQHF. The chain recombines TRBV6-1 with TRBJ1-5, with D perhaps matching TRBD1 (5 bases). Trimming took 6 bases from V and 1 from J, leaving 13 bases between them. This CDR3 comprises 15 residues. The germline V gene encodes CDR1 MNHNS and CDR2 SASEGT.

This clonotype was seen a handful of times. The CDR3 here is CAWSGGGGTKNIQYF. Written as DNA, the CDR3 is TGTGCCTGGAGTGGAGGAGGGGGGACCAAAAACATTCAGTACTTC. The rearrangement links TRBV30 to TRBJ2-4; D tentatively fits TRBD1 or TRBD2 (6 bases each). Per the germline V gene, CDR1 is GTSNPN and CDR2 is SVGIG (reference sequence). V lost 1 base, J lost 2 bases, and 12 bases lay in between. This CDR3 is 15 amino acids long.

This clonotype was seen repeatedly, ten times or more. This sequence joins TRBV7-2 and TRBJ2-7; 8 bases are a match to TRBD2. Germline-derived CDR1 and CDR2 are SGHTA and FQGNSA. V was clipped by 5 bases and J by 4 bases; unmatched bases: 25. This CDR3 has 20 amino acids. CDR3 amino acids: CASSVRSPGPGAGGGYEQYF. CDR3 DNA sequence: TGTGCCAGCAGCGTTCGAAGCCCCGGGCCGGGCGCGGGAGGAGGGTACGAGCAGTACTTC.

Ten or more counts support this clonotype. The chain carries TRBV20-1 and TRBJ2-2; perhaps TRBD2 as D (6 bases). Germline V gene sequence: CDR1 DFQATT, CDR2 SNEGSKA (reference sequence). CDR3 length: 16 residues. Trimming pared 4 bases from V and 3 bases from J, leaving 18 bases between. CDR3 DNA: TGCAGTGCTAAGGTGGGAGGAGCTTTAGACACCGGGGAGCTGTTTTTT. It translates to CSAKVGGALDTGELFF.